This section outlines one T cell receptor beta chain sequence together with its context. Antigen unknown. With the ViraFEST assay, the study expanded antigen-specific CD4+ T cells using viral peptide pools, then sequenced them. It was after 10 days of culture that CD4+ T cells were isolated. The vaccine recipients had no prior SARS-CoV-2 infection, with negative nucleocapsid antibodies. This record belongs to a study of vaccination effects on CD4 cells after COVID-19. The germline V gene has CDR1 KGHSH and CDR2 LQKENI. V dropped 4 bases and J dropped 0 bases, with 15 bases sitting between them. The CDR3 totals 17 residues. Profiled with immunoSEQ multiplex PCR; TCRdb holds only in-frame clones, not every one. The table includes fewer than 70,000 clones, approximately 80% detected once.

The TCR sequence derives from a human donor who received a COVID-19 vaccine. The chain has TRBV18 and TRBJ1-4, with D possibly matching TRBD1 (5 bases). The source was CD4+ T cells from PBMCs cultured with SARS-CoV-2 spike peptides, collected before COVID-19 vaccination. The CDR3 region is CASSLDSGIATNEKLFF. The CDR3 DNA follows: TGTGCCAGCTCACTCGACAGCGGGATCGCAACTAATGAAAAACTGTTTTTT. The entire variable domain, with the rest obtained from reference TRBV18 and TRBJ1-4, is as follows: NAGVMQNPRHLVRRRGQEARLRCSPMKGHSHVYWYRQLPEEGLKFMVYLQKENIIDESGMPKERFSAEFPKEGPSILRIQQVVRGDSAAYFCASSLDSGIATNEKLFFGSGTQLSVL.